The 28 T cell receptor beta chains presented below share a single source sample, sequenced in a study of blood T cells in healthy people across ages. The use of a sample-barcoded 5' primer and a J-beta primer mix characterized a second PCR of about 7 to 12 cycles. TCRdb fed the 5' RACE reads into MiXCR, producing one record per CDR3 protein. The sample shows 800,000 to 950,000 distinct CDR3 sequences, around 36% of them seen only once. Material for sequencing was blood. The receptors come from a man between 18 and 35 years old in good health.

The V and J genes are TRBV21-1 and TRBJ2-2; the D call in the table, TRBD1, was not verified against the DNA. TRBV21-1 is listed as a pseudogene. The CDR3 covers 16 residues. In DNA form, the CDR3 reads TGTGCCAGCAGCAAAGATCCCAGGGTTAAGTACGGGGAGCTGTTTTTT. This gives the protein CASSKDPRVKYGELFF.

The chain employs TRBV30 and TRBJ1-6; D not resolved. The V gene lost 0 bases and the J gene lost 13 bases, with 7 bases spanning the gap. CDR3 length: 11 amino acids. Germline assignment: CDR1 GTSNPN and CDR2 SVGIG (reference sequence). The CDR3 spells CAWSVQTPLHF. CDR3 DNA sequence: TGTGCCTGGAGTGTACAGACTCCCCTCCACTTT.

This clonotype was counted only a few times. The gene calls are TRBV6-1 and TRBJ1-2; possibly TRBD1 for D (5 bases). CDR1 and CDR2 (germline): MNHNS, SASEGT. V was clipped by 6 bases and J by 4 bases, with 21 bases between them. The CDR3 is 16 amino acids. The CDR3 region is CASREGPLIVFYGYTF. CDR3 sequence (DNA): TGTGCCAGCAGAGAGGGACCGCTTATTGTTTTCTATGGCTACACCTTC.

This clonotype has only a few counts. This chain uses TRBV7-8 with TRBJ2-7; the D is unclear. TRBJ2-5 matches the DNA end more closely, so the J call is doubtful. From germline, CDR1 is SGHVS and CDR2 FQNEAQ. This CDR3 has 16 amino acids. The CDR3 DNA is TGTGCCAGCAGCTTATCGACAAACCCGTTGGGAGAGACCCAGTACTTC. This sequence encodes CASSLSTNPLGETQYF.

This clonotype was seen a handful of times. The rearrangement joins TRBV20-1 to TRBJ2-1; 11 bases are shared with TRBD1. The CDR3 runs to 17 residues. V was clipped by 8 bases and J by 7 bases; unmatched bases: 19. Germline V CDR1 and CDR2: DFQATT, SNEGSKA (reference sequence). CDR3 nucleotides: TGCAGTACGGGATTAGTGGACAGGGGGCAACTTAGTAATGAGCAGTTCTTC. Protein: CSTGLVDRGQLSNEQFF.

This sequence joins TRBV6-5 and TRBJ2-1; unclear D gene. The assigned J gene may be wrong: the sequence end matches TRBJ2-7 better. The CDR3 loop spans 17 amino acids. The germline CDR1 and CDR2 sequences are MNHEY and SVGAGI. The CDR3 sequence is CASSSREVDGSYNEQYF. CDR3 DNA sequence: TGTGCCAGCAGTTCCCGTGAGGTGGATGGCTCCTACAATGAGCAGTACTTC.

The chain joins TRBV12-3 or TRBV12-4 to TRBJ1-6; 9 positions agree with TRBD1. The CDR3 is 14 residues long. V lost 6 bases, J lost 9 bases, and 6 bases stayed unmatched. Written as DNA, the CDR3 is TGTGCCAGCAGATCCGGGACAGGGACTTCACCCCTCCACTTT. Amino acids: CASRSGTGTSPLHF.

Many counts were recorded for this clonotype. DNA of the CDR3: TGTGCCAGCAGCCCGATCGGGCGGGGTGCCAAAAACATTCAGTACTTC. Translating gives CASSPIGRGAKNIQYF. The chain carries TRBV12-3 or TRBV12-4 and TRBJ2-4; D perhaps matches TRBD2 (6 bases). The CDR3 is 16 residues long. The V end lost 6 bases, the J end lost 1 base, and 16 bases lay between the germline ends.

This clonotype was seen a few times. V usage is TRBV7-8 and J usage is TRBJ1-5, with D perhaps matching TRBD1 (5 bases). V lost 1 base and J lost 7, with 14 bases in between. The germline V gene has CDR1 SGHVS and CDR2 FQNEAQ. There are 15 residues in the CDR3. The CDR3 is CASSLGGGGEQPQHF. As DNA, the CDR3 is TGTGCCAGCAGCTTAGGTGGCGGGGGTGAGCAGCCCCAGCATTTT.

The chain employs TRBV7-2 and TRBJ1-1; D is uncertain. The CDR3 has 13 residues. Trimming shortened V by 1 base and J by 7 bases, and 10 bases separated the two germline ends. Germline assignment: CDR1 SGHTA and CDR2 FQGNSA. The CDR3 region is CASSLGLRFEAFF. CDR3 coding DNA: TGTGCCAGCAGCTTAGGGCTGCGGTTTGAAGCTTTCTTT.

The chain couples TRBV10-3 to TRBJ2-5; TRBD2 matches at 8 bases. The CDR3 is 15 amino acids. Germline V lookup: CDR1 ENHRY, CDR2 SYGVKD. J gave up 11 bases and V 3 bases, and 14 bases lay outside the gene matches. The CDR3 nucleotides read TGTGCCATCAGTGAAGGCGTCGGGGGGGGACCTGCGCAGTACTTC. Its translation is CAISEGVGGGPAQYF.

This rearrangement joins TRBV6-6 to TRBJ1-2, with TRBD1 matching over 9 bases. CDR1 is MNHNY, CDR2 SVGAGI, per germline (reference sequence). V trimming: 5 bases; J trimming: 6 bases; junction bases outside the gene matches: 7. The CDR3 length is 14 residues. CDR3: CASSKLGQGDGYTF. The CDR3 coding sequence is TGTGCCAGCAGTAAGTTGGGACAGGGAGATGGCTACACCTTC.

CDR3 DNA sequence: TGTGCCTGGAGTGAGAAAACAGGGGCGGGTGTCTATGGCTACACCTTC. Its translation: CAWSEKTGAGVYGYTF. The chain couples TRBV30 to TRBJ1-2, with TRBD1 matching 7 bases. The ends lost 1 base at V and 4 bases at J; junction bases unmatched: 12. The CDR3 contains 16 residues. Germline V gives CDR1 GTSNPN, CDR2 SVGIG (reference sequence). The variable domain in full, with the rest retrieved from reference TRBV30 and TRBJ1-2, is SQTIHQWPATLVQPVGSPLSLECTVEGTSNPNLYWYRQAAGRGLQLLFYSVGIGQISSEVPQNLSASRPQDRQFILSSKKLLLSDSGFYLCAWSEKTGAGVYGYTFGSGTRLTVV.

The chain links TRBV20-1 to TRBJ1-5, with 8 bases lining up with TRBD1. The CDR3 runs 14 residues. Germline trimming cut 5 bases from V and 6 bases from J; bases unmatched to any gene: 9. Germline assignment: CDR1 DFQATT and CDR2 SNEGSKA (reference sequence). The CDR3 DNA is TGCAGTGCTCTGACAGGGGATATGTCTCAGCCCCAGCATTTT. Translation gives CSALTGDMSQPQHF.

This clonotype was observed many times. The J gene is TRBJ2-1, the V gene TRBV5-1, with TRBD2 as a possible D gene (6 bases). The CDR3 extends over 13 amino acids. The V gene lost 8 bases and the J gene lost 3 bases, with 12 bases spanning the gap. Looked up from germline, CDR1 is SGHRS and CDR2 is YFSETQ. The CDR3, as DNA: TGCGCCAGTCGGGACTTCGACTACAATGAGCAGTTCTTC. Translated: CASRDFDYNEQFF.

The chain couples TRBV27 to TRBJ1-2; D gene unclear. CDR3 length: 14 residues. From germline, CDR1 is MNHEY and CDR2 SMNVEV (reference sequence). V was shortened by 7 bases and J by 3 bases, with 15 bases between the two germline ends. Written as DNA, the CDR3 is TGTGCCAGCACGCAGACGGCTTTTGACTATGGCTACACCTTC. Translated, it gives CASTQTAFDYGYTF.

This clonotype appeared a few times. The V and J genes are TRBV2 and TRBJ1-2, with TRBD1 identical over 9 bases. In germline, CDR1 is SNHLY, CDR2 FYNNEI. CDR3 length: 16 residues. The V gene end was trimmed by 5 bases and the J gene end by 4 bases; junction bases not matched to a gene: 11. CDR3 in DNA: TGTGCCAGCAGTCGGCGGACAGGGGACAATACCTATGGCTACACCTTC. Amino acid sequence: CASSRRTGDNTYGYTF.

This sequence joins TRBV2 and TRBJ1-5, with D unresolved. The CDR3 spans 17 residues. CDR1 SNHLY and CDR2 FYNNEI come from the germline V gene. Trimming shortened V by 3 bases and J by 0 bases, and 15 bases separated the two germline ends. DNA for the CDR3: TGTGCCAGCAGTGAGCGCGGCGAGTCTTATAGCAATCAGCCCCAGCATTTT. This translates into CASSERGESYSNQPQHF. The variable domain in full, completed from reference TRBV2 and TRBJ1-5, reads EPEVTQTPSHQVTQMGQEVILRCVPISNHLYFYWYRQILGQKVEFLVSFYNNEISEKSEIFDDQFSVERPDGSNFTLKIRSTKLEDSAMYFCASSERGESYSNQPQHFGDGTRLSIL.

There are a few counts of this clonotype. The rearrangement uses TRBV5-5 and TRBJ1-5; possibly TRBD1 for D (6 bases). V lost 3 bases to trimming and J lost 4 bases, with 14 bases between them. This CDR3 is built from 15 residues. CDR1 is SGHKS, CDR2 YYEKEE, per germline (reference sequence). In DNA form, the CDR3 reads TGTGCCAGCAGCTCCGGACAGCGGATAAATCAGCCCCAGCATTTT. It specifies CASSSGQRINQPQHF.

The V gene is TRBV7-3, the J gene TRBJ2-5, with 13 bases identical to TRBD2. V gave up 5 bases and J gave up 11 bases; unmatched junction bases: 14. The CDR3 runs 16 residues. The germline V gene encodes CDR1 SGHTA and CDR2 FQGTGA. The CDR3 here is CASSPWTSGGRNEQYF. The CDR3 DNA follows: TGTGCCAGCAGCCCCTGGACTAGCGGGGGCAGGAATGAGCAGTACTTC.

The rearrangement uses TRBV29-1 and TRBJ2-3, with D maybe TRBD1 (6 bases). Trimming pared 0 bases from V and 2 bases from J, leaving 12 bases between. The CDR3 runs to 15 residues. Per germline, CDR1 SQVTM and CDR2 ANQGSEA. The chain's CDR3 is CSVEDEGEFTDTQYF. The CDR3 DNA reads TGCAGCGTTGAAGATGAGGGGGAATTCACAGATACGCAGTATTTT.

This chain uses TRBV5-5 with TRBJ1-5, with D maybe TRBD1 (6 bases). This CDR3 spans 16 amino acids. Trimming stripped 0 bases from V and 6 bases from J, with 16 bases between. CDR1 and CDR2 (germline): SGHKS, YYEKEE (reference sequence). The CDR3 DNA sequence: TGTGCCAGCAGCTTGGGTGGCAGGGGAGACAGTCAGCCCCAGCATTTT. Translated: CASSLGGRGDSQPQHF.

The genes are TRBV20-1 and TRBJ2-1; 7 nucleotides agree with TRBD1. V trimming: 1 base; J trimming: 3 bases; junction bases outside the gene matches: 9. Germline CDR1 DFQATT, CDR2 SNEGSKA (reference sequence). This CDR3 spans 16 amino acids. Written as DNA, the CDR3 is TGCAGTGCTAGAGGAAGTCCCGGGACAGTCTACAATGAGCAGTTCTTC. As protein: CSARGSPGTVYNEQFF.

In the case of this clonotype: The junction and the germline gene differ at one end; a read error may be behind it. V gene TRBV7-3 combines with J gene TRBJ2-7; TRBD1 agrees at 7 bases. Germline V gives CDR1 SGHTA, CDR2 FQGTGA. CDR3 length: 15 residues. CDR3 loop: CAGSNGAGGVYEQYF. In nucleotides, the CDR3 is TGTGCCGGCAGCAATGGGGCAGGGGGTGTCTACGAGCAGTACTTC. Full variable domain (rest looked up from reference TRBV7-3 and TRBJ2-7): GAGVSQTPSNKVTEKGKYVELRCDPISGHTALYWYRQSLGQGPEFLIYFQGTGAADDSGLPNDRFFAVRPEGSVSTLKIQRTERGDSAVYLCAGSNGAGGVYEQYFGPGTRLTVT.

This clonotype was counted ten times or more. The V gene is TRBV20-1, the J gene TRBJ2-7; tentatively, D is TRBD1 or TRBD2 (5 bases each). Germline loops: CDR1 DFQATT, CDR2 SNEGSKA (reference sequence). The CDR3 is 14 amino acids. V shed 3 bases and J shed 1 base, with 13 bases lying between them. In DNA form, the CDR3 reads TGCAGTGCTAGGCGGAGTGGGGGATCCTACGAGCAGTACTTC. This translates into CSARRSGGSYEQYF.

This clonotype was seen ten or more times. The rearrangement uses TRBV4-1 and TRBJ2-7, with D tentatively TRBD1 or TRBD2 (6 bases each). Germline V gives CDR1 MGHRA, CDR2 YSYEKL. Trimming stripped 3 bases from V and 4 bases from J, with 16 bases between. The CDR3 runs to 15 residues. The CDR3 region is CASSHVVTGRYEQYF. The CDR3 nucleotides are TGCGCCAGCAGCCACGTCGTAACAGGGAGGTACGAGCAGTACTTC.

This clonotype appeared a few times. The CDR3 DNA sequence: TGCAGTGCTGCAACAGGTTCCCAGGCGAATGAGCAGTTCTTC. As protein: CSAATGSQANEQFF. The rearrangement uses TRBV20-1 and TRBJ2-1; perhaps TRBD1 as D (5 bases). The V gene's germline CDR1 is DFQATT and CDR2 SNEGSKA (reference sequence). The CDR3 spans 14 residues. V was clipped by 5 bases and J by 7 bases, with 18 bases between them.

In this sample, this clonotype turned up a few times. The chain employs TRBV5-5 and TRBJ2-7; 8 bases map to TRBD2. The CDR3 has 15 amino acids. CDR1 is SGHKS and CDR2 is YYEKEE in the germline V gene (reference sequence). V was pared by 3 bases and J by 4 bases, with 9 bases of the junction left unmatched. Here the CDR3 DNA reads TGTGCCAGCAGCTCGGGGGGGACGGTAGATTACGAGCAGTACTTC. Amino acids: CASSSGGTVDYEQYF.